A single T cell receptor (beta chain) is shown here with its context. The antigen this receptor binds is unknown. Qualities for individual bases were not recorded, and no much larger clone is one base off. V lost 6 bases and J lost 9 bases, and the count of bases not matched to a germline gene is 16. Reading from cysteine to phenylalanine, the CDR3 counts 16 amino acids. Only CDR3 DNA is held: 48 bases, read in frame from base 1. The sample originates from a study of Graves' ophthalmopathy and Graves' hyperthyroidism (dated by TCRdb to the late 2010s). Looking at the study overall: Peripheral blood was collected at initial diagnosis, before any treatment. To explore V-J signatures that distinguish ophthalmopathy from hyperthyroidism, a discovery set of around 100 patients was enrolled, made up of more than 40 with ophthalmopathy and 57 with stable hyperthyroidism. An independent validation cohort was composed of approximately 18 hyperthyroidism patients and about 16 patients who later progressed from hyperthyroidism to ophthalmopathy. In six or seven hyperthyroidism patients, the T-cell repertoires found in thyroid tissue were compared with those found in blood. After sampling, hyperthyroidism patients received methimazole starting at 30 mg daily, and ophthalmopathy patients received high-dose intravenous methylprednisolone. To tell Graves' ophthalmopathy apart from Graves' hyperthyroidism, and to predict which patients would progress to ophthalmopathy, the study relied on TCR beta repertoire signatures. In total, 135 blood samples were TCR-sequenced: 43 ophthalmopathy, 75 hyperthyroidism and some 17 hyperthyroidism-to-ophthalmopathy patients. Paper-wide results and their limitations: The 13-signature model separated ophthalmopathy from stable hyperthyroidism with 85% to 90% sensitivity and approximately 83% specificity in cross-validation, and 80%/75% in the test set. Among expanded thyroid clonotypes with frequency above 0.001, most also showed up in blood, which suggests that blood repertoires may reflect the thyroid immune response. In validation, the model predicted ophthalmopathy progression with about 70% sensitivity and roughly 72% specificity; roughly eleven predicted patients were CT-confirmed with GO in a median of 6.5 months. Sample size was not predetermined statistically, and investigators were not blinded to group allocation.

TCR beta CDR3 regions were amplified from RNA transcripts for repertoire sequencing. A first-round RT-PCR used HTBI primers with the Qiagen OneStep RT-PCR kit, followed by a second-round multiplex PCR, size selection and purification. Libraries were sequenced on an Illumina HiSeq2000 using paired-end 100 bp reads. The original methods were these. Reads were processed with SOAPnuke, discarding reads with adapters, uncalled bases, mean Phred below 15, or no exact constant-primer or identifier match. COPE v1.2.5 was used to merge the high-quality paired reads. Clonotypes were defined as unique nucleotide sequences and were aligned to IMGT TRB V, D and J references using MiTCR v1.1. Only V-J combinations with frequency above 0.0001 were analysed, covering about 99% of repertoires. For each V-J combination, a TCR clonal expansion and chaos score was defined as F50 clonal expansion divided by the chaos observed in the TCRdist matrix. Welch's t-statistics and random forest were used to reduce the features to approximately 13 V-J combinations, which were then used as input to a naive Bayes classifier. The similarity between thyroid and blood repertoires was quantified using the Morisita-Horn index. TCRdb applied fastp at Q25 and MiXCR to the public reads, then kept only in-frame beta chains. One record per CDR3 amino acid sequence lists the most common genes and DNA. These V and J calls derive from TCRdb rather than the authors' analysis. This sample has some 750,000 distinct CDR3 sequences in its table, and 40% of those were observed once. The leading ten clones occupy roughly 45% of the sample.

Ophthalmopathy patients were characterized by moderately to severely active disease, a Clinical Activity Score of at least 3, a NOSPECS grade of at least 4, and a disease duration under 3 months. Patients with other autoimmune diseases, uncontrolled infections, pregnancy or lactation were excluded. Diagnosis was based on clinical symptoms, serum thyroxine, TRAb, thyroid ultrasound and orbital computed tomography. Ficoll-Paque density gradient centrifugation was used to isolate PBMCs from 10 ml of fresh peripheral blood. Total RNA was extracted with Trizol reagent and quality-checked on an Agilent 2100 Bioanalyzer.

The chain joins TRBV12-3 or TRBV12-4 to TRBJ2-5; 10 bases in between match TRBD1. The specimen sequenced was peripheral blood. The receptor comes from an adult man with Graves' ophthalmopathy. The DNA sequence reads TGTGCCAGCAGGAATACCGGGACAGGGGTGAATCAGCCCCAGTACTTC. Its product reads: CASRNTGTGVNQPQYF.